Listed below are T cell receptor beta chains from one sample, sequenced in a study of cytomegalovirus exposure and HLA in healthy donors. The protocol was immunoSEQ multiplex PCR, while the TCRdb copy is restricted to in-frame clones and leaves out a portion. The table shows approximately 220,000 clones, with around 80% occurring only once. Input material: PBMCs. The receptors were gathered from a man aged 18-30 years in good health and CMV-seronegative. Both conserved end residues are part of each CDR3. The D gene is left open where the match is weak.

j_gene,d_gene,len,v_gene,CDR3aa
TRBJ1-3,TRBD1,16,TRBV9,CASSILTGGSGNTIYF
.,TRBD1,16,TRBV7-9,CASSFTGQAYPYEQYF
TRBJ1-2,TRBD1,14,TRBV2,CASISGQGNYGYTF
TRBJ1-2,.,12,TRBV30,CAWSEVGYGYTF
TRBJ1-4,.,14,TRBV7-7,CASSPGGFREKLFF
TRBJ2-7,.,13,TRBV6-5,CASRRPGTYEQYF
TRBJ1-6,.,12,TRBV5-6,CASSLLGSPLHF
TRBJ2-7,.,13,TRBV5-8,CASSRRDSYEQYF
TRBJ1-5,.,15,TRBV7-2,CASSFRSGYDQPQHF
TRBJ2-7,TRBD2,14,TRBV2,CASSSGTSGYEQYF
TRBJ2-7,TRBD2,13,TRBV7-9,CASGLAGGYEQYF
TRBJ2-6,.,16,TRBV2,CASRAGQTSGANVLTF
TRBJ1-2,.,15,TRBV2,CASSHPGLKVYGYTF
TRBJ2-7,TRBD2,16,TRBV7-3,CASSPGGTSISYEQYF
TRBJ2-1,.,15,TRBV7-3,CASSLIGGVGNEQFF
TRBJ2-1,TRBD1,15,TRBV5-6,CASSLKGANYNEQFF
TRBJ2-7,.,13,TRBV28,CASSLGLGGEQYF
TRBJ2-1,.,14,TRBV5-4,CASSLSSVGNEQFF
TRBJ2-5,.,14,TRBV2,CASAVRKGEETQYF
TRBJ2-7,.,13,TRBV28,CASSFVSTYEQYF
TRBJ1-1,TRBD1,14,TRBV2,CASSTYRGRTEAFF
TRBJ1-5,.,18,TRBV21-1,CASSTPGQPKGSNQPQHF
TRBJ2-1,.,13,TRBV30,CAWSLGAADEQFF
TRBJ2-3,TRBD1,15,TRBV2,CASSLQGAPGDTQYF
TRBJ2-2,.,13,TRBV7-9,CASSWRWTGELFF